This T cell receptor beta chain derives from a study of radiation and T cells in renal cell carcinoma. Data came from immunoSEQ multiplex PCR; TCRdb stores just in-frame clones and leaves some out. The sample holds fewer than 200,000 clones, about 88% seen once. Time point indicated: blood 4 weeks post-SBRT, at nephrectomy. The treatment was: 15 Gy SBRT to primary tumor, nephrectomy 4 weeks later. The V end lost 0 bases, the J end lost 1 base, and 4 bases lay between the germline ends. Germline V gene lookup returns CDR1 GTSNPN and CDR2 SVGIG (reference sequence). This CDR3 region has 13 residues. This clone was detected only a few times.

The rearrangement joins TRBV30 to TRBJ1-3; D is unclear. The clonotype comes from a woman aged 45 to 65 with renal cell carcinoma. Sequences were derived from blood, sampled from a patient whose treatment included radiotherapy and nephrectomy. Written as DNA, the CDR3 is TGTGCCTGGAGTGTAGGGTCTGGAAACACCATATATTTT. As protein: CAWSVGSGNTIYF.